A selection of T cell receptor beta chains follows, all from one sample in a study of CD8 T cells in Susac syndrome. In TCRdb, the immunoSEQ multiplex PCR reads were re-called with MiXCR into one record per CDR3 protein. The sample includes some 50,000 distinct CDR3 sequences, roughly 94% of them seen just once. The material sequenced was CD8+ T cells from PBMCs. The origin of the receptors is a human donor with Susac syndrome. The CDR3 runs from the conserved cysteine through the conserved F or W.

TRBV30	TRBJ2-7	CAWSVDGSYEQYF
TRBV14	TRBJ2-3	CASSRSGPYTQYF
TRBV2	TRBJ2-3	CASTPVGGDTQYF
TRBV20-1	TRBJ2-1	CSAGERGENYNEQFF
TRBV28	TRBJ1-1	CASISLTAPINTEAFF
TRBV5-4	TRBJ1-6	CASRPPGTGDAPLHF
TRBV9	TRBJ2-4	CASSVGGATKNIQYF
TRBV5-6	TRBJ2-3	CASSRSGGQGGADTQYF
TRBV2	TRBJ2-7	CASSAPREQYF
TRBV9	TRBJ1-4	CASSVEGSNEKLFF
TRBV5-1	TRBJ2-3	CASSHQKSTDTQYF
TRBV28	TRBJ1-1	CASSPGADMNTEAFF
TRBV12-3/TRBV12-4	TRBJ1-4	CASSPQTGLNEKLFF
TRBV14	TRBJ2-1	CASSGTSGGYRVYNEQFF
TRBV7-9	TRBJ1-1	CASSHDTEAFF
TRBV12-3/TRBV12-4	TRBJ2-3	CASSPNTDTQYF
TRBV14	TRBJ2-7	CASSQGQAIWGSTYEQYF
TRBV7-9	TRBJ2-5	CASSLVGQGETQYF
TRBV9	TRBJ2-1	CASSVKAWYNEQFF
TRBV5-4	TRBJ2-5	CASRSGISETQYF
TRBV20-1	TRBJ1-3	CSARGALSSGNTIYF
TRBV9	TRBJ1-1	CASSVVGGRTEAFF
TRBV9	TRBJ2-1	CASSGSGRDYNEQFF
TRBV12-3/TRBV12-4	TRBJ1-2	CASSPIDSYGYTF
TRBV5-6	TRBJ2-5	CASSSPLEETQYF
TRBV13	TRBJ2-3	CASSSRQGDTQYF
TRBV30	TRBJ2-7	CAWGDSSYEQYF
TRBV7-9	TRBJ2-7	CASSLDSLYEQYF
TRBV11-1	TRBJ2-7	CASSFTSSYEQYF
TRBV20-1	TRBJ2-1	CSARSPTSTWMAEQFF
TRBV7-2	TRBJ1-5	CASSLFSPQGNQPQHF
TRBV5-4	TRBJ1-1	CASKTGGGTGTEAFF
TRBV30	TRBJ1-2	CAWSEVRGYGGYTF
TRBV30	TRBJ1-1	CAWSTRTGAFF
TRBV12-3/TRBV12-4	TRBJ2-1	CASSSTRVNEQFF
TRBV20-1	TRBJ2-1	CSGGTSGGYEQFF
TRBV6-1	TRBJ2-7	CASSEGRGSYEQYF
TRBV11-2	TRBJ2-7	CASSLAGISSYEQYF
TRBV28	TRBJ2-1	CASSHRLAVLYNEQFF
TRBV15	TRBJ1-2	CATSREGSYYGYTF
TRBV4-3	TRBJ2-7	CASSQDRGNYEQYF
TRBV20-1	TRBJ1-6	CSARDVGSGANSPLHF
TRBV30	TRBJ2-2	CAWTAGPNTGELFF
TRBV27	TRBJ1-5	CASSTTFNQPQHF
TRBV12-5	TRBJ1-2	CASRTGGWGYTF
TRBV6-5	TRBJ1-6	CASSFGGDSPLHF
TRBV12-3/TRBV12-4	TRBJ2-1	CASSPPGTSYNEQFF
TRBV25-1	TRBJ1-5	CASSEQGAVRQPQHF
TRBV12-3/TRBV12-4	TRBJ2-5	CASSLGLAGVETQYF
TRBV20-1	TRBJ2-1	CSADTGTSVHNEQFF
TRBV3-1	TRBJ2-3	CASSLGQGADSDTQYF
TRBV28	TRBJ2-6	CASTTGDRSGANVLTF
TRBV7-9	TRBJ2-7	CASSEGQGVGTYEQYF
TRBV6-6	TRBJ1-2	CASNQQGGYGYTF